These 21 T cell receptor beta chains share one sample of origin, sequenced in a study of blood T cell repertoires in COVID-19. Measured with immunoSEQ multiplex PCR; TCRdb has only the in-frame clones, and not every one. The table includes roughly 360,000 clones, more than 75% detected once. Sequencing was performed on PBMCs or T cells enriched from blood (not recorded which). The receptors come from a woman younger than 45 with acute COVID-19.

This chain uses TRBV6-4 with TRBJ2-5; possibly TRBD1 for D (6 bases). This CDR3 spans 16 amino acids. Trimming took off 8 bases at V and 2 bases at J, with 21 bases between the two ends. Germline assignment: CDR1 MRHNA and CDR2 SNTAGT. CDR3 region: CASGEIQGTIQETQYF. As DNA, the CDR3 is TGTGCCAGCGGGGAGATACAGGGAACAATTCAAGAGACCCAGTACTTC.

The chain carries TRBV7-9 and TRBJ1-3; D perhaps matches TRBD1 (6 bases). Germline-derived CDR1 and CDR2 are SEHNR and FQNEAQ (reference sequence). This CDR3 region has 15 residues. Deletions cut 8 bases from V and 4 bases from J, with 18 bases between. The CDR3 nucleotides read TGTGCCAGCGTCCCGGGGCGGGGGACAGGAAACACCATATATTTT. It codes for CASVPGRGTGNTIYF.

The chain links TRBV24-1 to TRBJ2-3; 8 nucleotides line up with TRBD2. The CDR3 sequence is 15 residues long. Trimming took 5 bases from V and 6 from J; bases not matched to a gene: 9. The germline gives CDR1 KGHDR, CDR2 SFDVKD. DNA for the CDR3: TGTGCCACCAGTGCCAGCGGGGGACGCCTTGATACGCAGTATTTT. It specifies CATSASGGRLDTQYF.

The chain carries TRBV5-8 and TRBJ1-5, with D perhaps matching TRBD1 (5 bases). This CDR3 region has 15 residues. The germline gives CDR1 SGHTS, CDR2 YDEGEE. The V end lost 4 bases, the J end lost 4 bases, and 15 bases lay between the germline ends. CDR3 sequence reads: CASSPRPRGNQPQHF. The CDR3 region has the DNA TGTGCCAGCAGCCCTAGGCCTAGGGGAAATCAGCCCCAGCATTTT.

The gene calls are TRBV9 and TRBJ1-6; 7 positions match TRBD1. The CDR3 loop spans 13 amino acids. CDR1 and CDR2 (germline): SGDLS, YYNGEE. The ends lost 3 bases at V and 11 bases at J; junction bases unmatched: 5. The chain's CDR3 is CASSATGPPPLHF. CDR3 nucleotide sequence: TGTGCCAGCAGCGCGACAGGGCCCCCACCCCTCCACTTT.

Details on this clone: A clone one base away is much larger, so this may be a read error. The gene calls are TRBV4-1 and TRBJ2-7; 7 bases match TRBD2. This CDR3 comprises 15 residues. V lost 0 bases to trimming and J lost 0 bases; unmatched junction nucleotides: 2. The germline CDR1 and CDR2 sequences are MGHRA and YSYEKL. CDR3 protein: CASSQEAGSSYEQYF. DNA of the CDR3: TGCGCCAGCAGCCAAGAAGCGGGGAGCTCCTACGAGCAGTACTTC.

The V gene is TRBV10-2, the J gene TRBJ2-7; D gene unclear. The CDR3 spans 14 residues. CDR1 and CDR2 (germline): WSHSY, SAAADI. V was trimmed by 4 bases and J by 4 bases, leaving 14 bases between them. The CDR3 reads CASSAVQDSYEQYF. Here the CDR3 DNA reads TGCGCCAGCAGTGCAGTTCAGGATTCATACGAGCAGTACTTC.

The chain couples TRBV4-3 to TRBJ2-1; unclear D gene. The CDR3 length is 14 residues. CDR1 and CDR2 (germline): LGHNA, YSLEER. V lost 2 bases and J lost 7, with 12 bases in between. The CDR3 loop reads CASSQTPDWNEQFF. CDR3 coding DNA: TGCGCCAGCAGCCAAACCCCTGACTGGAATGAGCAGTTCTTC.

This clone was observed a few times. The chain couples TRBV18 to TRBJ1-5; D not certain. Trimming took off 1 base at V and 7 bases at J, with 14 bases between the two ends. The CDR3 runs to 15 residues. Germline V gene sequence: CDR1 KGHSH, CDR2 LQKENI. DNA of the CDR3: TGTGCCAGCTCACCACAGGAGGGATTGAAGCAGCCCCAGCATTTT. Translating it yields CASSPQEGLKQPQHF.

This chain uses TRBV5-6 with TRBJ2-5, with 8 bases aligning to TRBD1. Germline-derived CDR1 and CDR2 are SGHDT and YYEEEE. The CDR3 covers 18 residues. The V gene end was trimmed by 5 bases and the J gene end by 3 bases; junction bases not matched to a gene: 18. The CDR3 is CASSGQGVRVGPKETQYF. For the CDR3, the DNA is TGTGCCAGCAGTGGACAGGGCGTGAGGGTGGGGCCAAAAGAGACCCAGTACTTC.

A single count supports this clone. The chain combines TRBV29-1 with TRBJ2-7; 8 bases line up with TRBD1. V lost 7 bases and J lost 2; bases outside the gene matches: 7. CDR1 SQVTM and CDR2 ANQGSEA come from the germline V gene. This CDR3 has 13 amino acids. CDR3 sequence (DNA): TGCAGCGCATCAGCAGGGGGCGCCTACGAGCAGTACTTC. Translated: CSASAGGAYEQYF.

This clone was observed a single time. CDR3 in amino acids: CASSSSGTGDSEAFF. The CDR3, as DNA: TGCGCCAGCAGTAGCTCCGGGACAGGGGACTCTGAAGCTTTCTTT. This chain links TRBV5-1 with TRBJ1-1; 10 nucleotides agree with TRBD1. The CDR3 extends over 15 amino acids. Germline CDR1 is SGHRS and CDR2 is YFSETQ. Unmatched junction bases numbered 10, after V lost 5 bases and J lost 6 bases.

The gene calls are TRBV27 and TRBJ2-7, with D maybe TRBD1 (6 bases). The CDR3 totals 14 residues. Per germline, CDR1 MNHEY and CDR2 SMNVEV (reference sequence). The V end was cut by 6 bases, the J end by 4 bases, with 16 bases between. CDR3 DNA: TGTGCCAGCAGGCCCCACAGGGACCCTTACGAGCAGTACTTC. Translated: CASRPHRDPYEQYF.

About this clone: The junction shows a germline mismatch at one end, possibly a read error. The chain is built from TRBV18 and TRBJ1-2; 7 bases agree with TRBD1. The CDR3 sequence is 15 residues long. Germline V lookup: CDR1 KGHSH, CDR2 LQKENI. The CDR3, as DNA: TGTGCCAGCTCACCACCGAAACCGGGACAGCCAACTTTCGCCTTC. The encoded protein is CASSPPKPGQPTFAF. Using reference TRBV18 and TRBJ1-2 for the parts outside the CDR3, the full variable domain is NAGVMQNPRHLVRRRGQEARLRCSPMKGHSHVYWYRQLPEEGLKFMVYLQKENIIDESGMPKERFSAEFPKEGPSILRIQQVVRGDSAAYFCASSPPKPGQPTFAFGSGTRLTVV.

The V call is TRBV4-1, the J call TRBJ2-3; a weak D match, TRBD2 (6 bases). The CDR3 extends over 14 amino acids. CDR1 and CDR2 from the germline V gene are MGHRA and YSYEKL. Trimming removed 7 bases from V and 6 bases from J, with 17 bases in between. The DNA of the CDR3 is TGCGCCAGCATGCCAAGGTTCGGAGGGGATACGCAGTATTTT. Protein sequence: CASMPRFGGDTQYF.

J is TRBJ2-1 and V is TRBV5-1; D possibly corresponds to TRBD2 (5 bases). Trimming left V 4 bases short and J 8 bases short, with 10 bases between. Per germline, CDR1 SGHRS and CDR2 YFSETQ. The CDR3 is made up of 12 amino acids. The CDR3 bases are TGCGCCAGCAGCCTTAGCGAATATGAGCAGTTCTTC. Translation: CASSLSEYEQFF.

CDR3 bases: TGTGCCAGCAGCCCCGGGACAGGGGGCAATCAGCCCCAGCATTTT. Protein product: CASSPGTGGNQPQHF. The chain combines TRBV11-2 with TRBJ1-5, with 10 bases that match TRBD1. The germline gives CDR1 SGHAT, CDR2 FQNNGV. Trimming took 5 bases from V and 2 from J; bases not matched to a gene: 3. This CDR3 is built from 15 residues.

In its sample, this clone was seen a few times. The rearrangement links TRBV5-6 to TRBJ1-5; 10 bases agree with TRBD1. This CDR3 has 16 amino acids. V was pared by 4 bases and J by 4 bases, with 8 bases of the junction left unmatched. CDR1 SGHDT and CDR2 YYEEEE come from the germline V gene. Written as DNA, the CDR3 is TGTGCCAGCAGCGGGGACAGGGGAGGGGGAAATCAGCCCCAGCATTTT. Translating it yields CASSGDRGGGNQPQHF. Together with reference TRBV5-6 and TRBJ1-5, the CDR3 gives the full variable domain: DAGVTQSPTHLIKTRGQQVTLRCSPKSGHDTVSWYQQALGQGPQFIFQYYEEEERQRGNFPDRFSGHQFPNYSSELNVNALLLGDSALYLCASSGDRGGGNQPQHFGDGTRLSIL.

This chain connects TRBV3-1 (or the pseudogene TRBV3-2) to TRBJ2-7; TRBD2 aligns across 10 bases. From germline, CDR1 is LGHDT and CDR2 YNNKEL (reference sequence). The junction had 5 bases not matched to a gene; V was cut back by 4 bases and J by 2 bases. The CDR3 has 15 residues. DNA of the CDR3: TGTGCCAGCAGCCCCACTAGCGGGGTTACCTACGAGCAGTACTTC. It translates to CASSPTSGVTYEQYF.

V and J are TRBV5-1 and TRBJ2-6; D gene ambiguous. In germline, CDR1 is SGHRS, CDR2 YFSETQ. This CDR3 spans 14 amino acids. The germline V and J ends were trimmed by 4 bases and 3 bases, with 8 bases remaining between them. CDR3 bases: TGCGCCAGCAGCCTGAGTGGTGGGGCCAACGTCCTGACTTTC. Its protein is CASSLSGGANVLTF.

The CDR3 nucleotides are TGTGCCACCAGTGATGGGGGGACAGCGCAAGAAGCTTTCTTT. It specifies CATSDGGTAQEAFF. The chain has TRBV24-1 and TRBJ1-1; 7 positions agree with TRBD1. The trim removed 3 bases at V and 8 bases at J, leaving 8 bases unmatched. Per the germline V gene, CDR1 is KGHDR and CDR2 is SFDVKD. The CDR3 length is 14 residues.